There are a few counts of the clone carrying this T cell receptor beta chain. Its antigen remains unknown. The sample is drawn from a study of early T cells in non-severe SARS-CoV-2 infection. At the level of the study: With bulk RNA from unsorted whole blood as input, sequencing yielded unpaired chains.

Notes on the study in general: There was a bias toward anti-spike CD8 responses in VDJdb matching, which missed private and CD4 specificities.

Germline V gene sequence: CDR1 MNHEY, CDR2 SMNVEV (reference sequence). This CDR3 spans 17 amino acids. J was trimmed by 0 bases and V by 5 bases; bases with no gene match: 9. Unique molecular identifiers were added to individual cDNA molecules. TCRdb passed the 5' RACE reads through MiXCR, listing each CDR3 protein once. The profile shows just under 65,000 distinct CDR3 sequences, roughly 10% of them singletons. Material: whole blood, obtained at baseline. The sequence derives from an adult who was a healthcare worker with PCR-confirmed SARS-CoV-2 infection or an uninfected control (not recorded which). The chain employs TRBV27 and TRBJ2-1; 8 positions match TRBD2. The CDR3 DNA is TGTGCCAGCAGTCCGGGGGGGGGCGGAAGCTCCTACAATGAGCAGTTCTTC. This sequence encodes CASSPGGGGSSYNEQFF.